This T cell receptor (beta chain) was observed in a study of cytomegalovirus exposure and HLA in healthy donors. Study-level background: In terms of ancestry, the Caucasian-associated cluster contained around 79% of the approximately 430 genotyped donors. General observations from the study: Associated with cytomegalovirus, according to the listing, were about 160 TCR beta chains. Analysis performed later showed TCR beta chains linked to HLA being more clonally expanded than equally common others.

PCR involved 60 Vbeta and 13 Jbeta primers. Method: immunoSEQ multiplex PCR; TCRdb's copy keeps in-frame clones and lacks some. Its table records about 130,000 clones. Comment on this clone: Its antigen is still unknown.

CDR3 length: 17 amino acids. The germline gives CDR1 MDHEN, CDR2 SYDVKM. V shed 8 bases and J 0 bases; nucleotides not matched to a gene: 14. Participants comprised healthy donors of bone marrow. The chain combines TRBV28 with TRBJ2-7, with 9 bases aligning to TRBD2. The sequenced material came from PBMCs. The clonotype was recovered from a woman aged 40 to 55 in good health and CMV-seropositive. The CDR3 protein is CASALPGAGGFSYEQYF. CDR3 sequence (DNA): TGTGCCAGCGCCCTCCCTGGGGCGGGAGGGTTCTCCTACGAGCAGTACTTC.